This TCR beta chain stems from a study of T cells in Graves' hyperthyroidism and ophthalmopathy. Trimming removed 3 bases at V and 4 bases at J, with 10 bases between. Germline V gives CDR1 SGHTA, CDR2 FQGTGA. This CDR3 spans 13 amino acids. Each ophthalmopathy patient scored at least 3 on the Clinical Activity Score and at least 4 on NOSPECS grade, with duration under 3 months. What was amplified from RNA transcripts were TCR beta CDR3 regions. The HTBI primer set was used in a first-round RT-PCR of the TCR CDR3. One entry per CDR3 protein results from TCRdb running MiXCR on the multiplex PCR reads. Of a few hundred thousand distinct CDR3 sequences in the sample, about a sixth were seen once.

The sequence derives from a woman in her thirties or forties with Graves' ophthalmopathy. Sequencing input: blood. The chain links TRBV7-3 to TRBJ2-7, with D uncertain. The CDR3 nucleotides read TGTGCCAGCAGCTTCGGCCCCAGGTACGAGCAGTACTTC. Translation gives CASSFGPRYEQYF.